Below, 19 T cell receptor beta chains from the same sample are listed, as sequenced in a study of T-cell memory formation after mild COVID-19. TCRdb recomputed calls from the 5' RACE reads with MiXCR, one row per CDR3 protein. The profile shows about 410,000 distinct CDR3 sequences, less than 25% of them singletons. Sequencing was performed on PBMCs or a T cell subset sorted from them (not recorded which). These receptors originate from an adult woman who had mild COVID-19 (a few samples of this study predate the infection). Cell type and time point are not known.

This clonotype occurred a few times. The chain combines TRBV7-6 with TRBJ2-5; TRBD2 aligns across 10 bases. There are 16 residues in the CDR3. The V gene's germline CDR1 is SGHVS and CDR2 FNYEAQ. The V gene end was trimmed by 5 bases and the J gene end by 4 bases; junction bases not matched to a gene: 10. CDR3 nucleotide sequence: TGTGCCAGCAGCGATTTAGGAGCGGGGGGGCGAGAGACCCAGTACTTC. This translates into CASSDLGAGGRETQYF.

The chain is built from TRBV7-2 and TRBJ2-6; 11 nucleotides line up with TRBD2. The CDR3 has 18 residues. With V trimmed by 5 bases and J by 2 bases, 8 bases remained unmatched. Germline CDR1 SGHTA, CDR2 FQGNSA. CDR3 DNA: TGTGCCAGCAGCCAACCGGGACTAGCGGCGACTGGGGCCAACGTCCTGACTTTC. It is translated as CASSQPGLAATGANVLTF.

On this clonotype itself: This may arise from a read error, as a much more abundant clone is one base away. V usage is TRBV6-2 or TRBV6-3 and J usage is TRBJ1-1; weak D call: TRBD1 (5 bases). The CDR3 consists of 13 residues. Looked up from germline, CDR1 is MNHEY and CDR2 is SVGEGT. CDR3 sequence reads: CASNHQGATEDFF. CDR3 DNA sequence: TGTGCCAGCAACCATCAGGGCGCCACTGAAGATTTCTTT.

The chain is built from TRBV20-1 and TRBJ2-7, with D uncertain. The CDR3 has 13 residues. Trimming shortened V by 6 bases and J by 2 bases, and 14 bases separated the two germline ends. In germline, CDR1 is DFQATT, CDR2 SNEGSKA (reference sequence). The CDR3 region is CSAAVRAPYEQYF. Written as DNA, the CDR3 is TGCAGTGCCGCCGTCCGGGCTCCCTACGAGCAGTACTTC.

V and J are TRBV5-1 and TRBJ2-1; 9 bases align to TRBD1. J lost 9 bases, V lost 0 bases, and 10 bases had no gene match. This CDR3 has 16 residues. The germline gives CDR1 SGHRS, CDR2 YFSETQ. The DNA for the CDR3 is TGCGCCAGCAGCTTGGCCGGTCCGGGACAGGGAACTGAGCAGTTCTTC. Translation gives CASSLAGPGQGTEQFF.

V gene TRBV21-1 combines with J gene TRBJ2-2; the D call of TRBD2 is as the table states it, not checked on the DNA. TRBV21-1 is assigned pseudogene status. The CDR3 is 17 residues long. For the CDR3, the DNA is TGTGCCAGCAGCCAACGTCCGGGTAGGGTGAACACCGGGGAGCTGTTTTTT. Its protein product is CASSQRPGRVNTGELFF.

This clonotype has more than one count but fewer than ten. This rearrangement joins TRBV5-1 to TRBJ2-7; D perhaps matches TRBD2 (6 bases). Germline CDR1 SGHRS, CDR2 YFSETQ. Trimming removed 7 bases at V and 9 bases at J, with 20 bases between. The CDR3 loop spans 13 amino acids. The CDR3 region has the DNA TGCGCCAGCCGAAGTGGGGGGTCCTCCGGGCAGTACTTC. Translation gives CASRSGGSSGQYF.

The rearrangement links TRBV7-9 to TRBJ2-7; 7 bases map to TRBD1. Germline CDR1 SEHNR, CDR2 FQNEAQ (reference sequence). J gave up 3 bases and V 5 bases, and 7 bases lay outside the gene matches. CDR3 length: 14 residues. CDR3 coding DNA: TGTGCCAGCAGCGTGACAGGGATTAGCTACGAGCAGTACTTC. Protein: CASSVTGISYEQYF.

CDR3 loop: CASSVEGIYTGELFF. CDR3 nucleotides: TGTGCCAGCAGCGTAGAAGGGATTTACACCGGGGAGCTGTTTTTT. The gene calls are TRBV9 and TRBJ2-2; D is ambiguous. The length of the CDR3 is 15 residues. Per germline, CDR1 SGDLS and CDR2 YYNGEE. Deletions cut 0 bases from V and 3 bases from J, with 9 bases between.

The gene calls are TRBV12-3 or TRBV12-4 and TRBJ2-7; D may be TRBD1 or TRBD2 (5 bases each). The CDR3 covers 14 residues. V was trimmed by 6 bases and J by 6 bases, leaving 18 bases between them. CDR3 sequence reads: CASSPLGDGGEQYF. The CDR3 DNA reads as TGTGCCAGCAGCCCCTTGGGGGATGGAGGCGAGCAGTACTTC.

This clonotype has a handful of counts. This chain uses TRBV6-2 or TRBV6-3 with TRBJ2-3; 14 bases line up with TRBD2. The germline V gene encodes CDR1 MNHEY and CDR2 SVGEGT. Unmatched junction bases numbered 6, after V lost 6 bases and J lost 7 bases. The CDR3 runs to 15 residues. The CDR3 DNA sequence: TGTGCCAGCAGCGCCGGGACTAGCGGGAGCTATACGCAGTATTTT. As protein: CASSAGTSGSYTQYF.

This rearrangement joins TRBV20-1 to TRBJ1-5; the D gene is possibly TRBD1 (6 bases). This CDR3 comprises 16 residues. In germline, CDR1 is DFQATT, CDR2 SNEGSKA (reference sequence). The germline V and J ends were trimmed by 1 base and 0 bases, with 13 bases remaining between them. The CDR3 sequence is CSARVRQDYSNQPQHF. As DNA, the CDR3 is TGCAGTGCTAGAGTCCGACAGGACTATAGCAATCAGCCCCAGCATTTT.

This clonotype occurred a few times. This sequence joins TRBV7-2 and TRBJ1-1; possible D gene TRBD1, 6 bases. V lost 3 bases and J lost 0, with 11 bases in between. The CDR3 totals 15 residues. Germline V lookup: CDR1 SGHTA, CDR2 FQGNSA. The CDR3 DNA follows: TGTGCCAGCAGCTTCGCAGGGGTTCTGAACACTGAAGCTTTCTTT. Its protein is CASSFAGVLNTEAFF.

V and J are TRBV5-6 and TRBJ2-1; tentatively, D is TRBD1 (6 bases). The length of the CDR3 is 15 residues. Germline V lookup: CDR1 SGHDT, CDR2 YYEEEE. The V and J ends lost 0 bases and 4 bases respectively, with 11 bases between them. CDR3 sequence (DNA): TGTGCCAGCAGCTTGGACAGGGTAACTTACAATGAGCAGTTCTTC. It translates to CASSLDRVTYNEQFF.

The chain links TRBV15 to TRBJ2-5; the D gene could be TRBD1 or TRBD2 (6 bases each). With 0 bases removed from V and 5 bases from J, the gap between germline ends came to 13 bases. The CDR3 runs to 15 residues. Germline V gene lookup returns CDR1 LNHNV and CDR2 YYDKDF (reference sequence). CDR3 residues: CATSREWGATETQYF. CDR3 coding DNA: TGTGCCACCAGCAGAGAATGGGGGGCGACGGAGACCCAGTACTTC. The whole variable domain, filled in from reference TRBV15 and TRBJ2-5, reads DAMVIQNPRYQVTQFGKPVTLSCSQTLNHNVMYWYQQKSSQAPKLLFHYYDKDFNNEADTPDNFQSRRPNTSFCFLDIRSPGLGDTAMYLCATSREWGATETQYFGPGTRLLVL.

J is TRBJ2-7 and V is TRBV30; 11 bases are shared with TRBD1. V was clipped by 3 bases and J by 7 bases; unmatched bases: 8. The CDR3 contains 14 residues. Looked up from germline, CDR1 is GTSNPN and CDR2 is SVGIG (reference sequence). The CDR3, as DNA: TGTGCCTGGAGAGGACAGGGGGCTCTTGATGAGCAGTACTTC. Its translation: CAWRGQGALDEQYF.

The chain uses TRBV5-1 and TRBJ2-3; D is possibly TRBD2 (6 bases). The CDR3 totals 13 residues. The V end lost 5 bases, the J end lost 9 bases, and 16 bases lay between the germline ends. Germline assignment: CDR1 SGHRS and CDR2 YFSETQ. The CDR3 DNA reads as TGCGCCAGCAGGCAGGAGGGAGTTTGGACGCAGTATTTT. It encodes CASRQEGVWTQYF.

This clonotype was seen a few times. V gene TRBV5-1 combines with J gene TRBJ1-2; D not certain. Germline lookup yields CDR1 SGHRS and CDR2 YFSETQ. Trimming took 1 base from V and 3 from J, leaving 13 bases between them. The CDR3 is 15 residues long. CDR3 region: CASSLTEGGYYGYTF. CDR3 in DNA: TGCGCCAGCAGCTTGACAGAGGGCGGGTACTATGGCTACACCTTC.

The CDR3 loop is CASKVDGLVEQYF. CDR3 bases: TGTGCCAGCAAGGTGGACGGCCTCGTGGAGCAGTACTTC. The rearrangement links TRBV2 to TRBJ2-7; unclear D gene. Germline CDR1 reads SNHLY; CDR2 reads FYNNEI. Trimming removed 7 bases from V and 7 bases from J, with 17 bases in between. The CDR3 is 13 residues long.